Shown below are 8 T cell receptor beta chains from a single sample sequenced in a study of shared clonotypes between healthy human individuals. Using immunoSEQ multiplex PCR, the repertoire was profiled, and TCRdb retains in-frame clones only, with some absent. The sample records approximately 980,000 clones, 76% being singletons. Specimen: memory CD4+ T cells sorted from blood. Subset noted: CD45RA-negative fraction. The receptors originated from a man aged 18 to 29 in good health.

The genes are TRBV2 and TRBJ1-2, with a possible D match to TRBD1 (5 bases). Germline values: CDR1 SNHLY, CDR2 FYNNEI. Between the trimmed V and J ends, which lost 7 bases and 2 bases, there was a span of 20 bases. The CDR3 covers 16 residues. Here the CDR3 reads CASTNHYGSGNYGYTF. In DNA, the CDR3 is TGTGCCAGCACCAACCACTACGGTTCAGGGAACTATGGCTACACCTTC. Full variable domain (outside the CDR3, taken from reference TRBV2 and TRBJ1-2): EPEVTQTPSHQVTQMGQEVILRCVPISNHLYFYWYRQILGQKVEFLVSFYNNEISEKSEIFDDQFSVERPDGSNFTLKIRSTKLEDSAMYFCASTNHYGSGNYGYTFGSGTRLTVV.

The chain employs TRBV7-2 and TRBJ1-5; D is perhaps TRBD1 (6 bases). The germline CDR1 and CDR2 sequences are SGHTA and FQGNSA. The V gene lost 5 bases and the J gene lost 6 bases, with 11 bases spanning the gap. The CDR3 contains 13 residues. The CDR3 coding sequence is TGTGCCAGCAGCCTCGAGGGGGGTCAGCCCCAGCATTTT. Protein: CASSLEGGQPQHF.

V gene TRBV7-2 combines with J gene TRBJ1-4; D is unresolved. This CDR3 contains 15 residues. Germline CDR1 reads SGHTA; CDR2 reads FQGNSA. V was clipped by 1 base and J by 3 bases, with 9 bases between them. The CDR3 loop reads CASSLVGSSNEKLFF. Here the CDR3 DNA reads TGTGCCAGCAGCTTAGTCGGCAGTTCTAATGAAAAACTGTTTTTT.

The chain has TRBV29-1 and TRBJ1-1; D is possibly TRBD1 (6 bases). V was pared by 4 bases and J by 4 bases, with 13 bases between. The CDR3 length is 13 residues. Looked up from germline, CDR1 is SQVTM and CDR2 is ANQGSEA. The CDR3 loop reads CSVVGGWGTEAFF. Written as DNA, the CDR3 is TGCAGCGTTGTCGGGGGCTGGGGCACTGAAGCTTTCTTT.

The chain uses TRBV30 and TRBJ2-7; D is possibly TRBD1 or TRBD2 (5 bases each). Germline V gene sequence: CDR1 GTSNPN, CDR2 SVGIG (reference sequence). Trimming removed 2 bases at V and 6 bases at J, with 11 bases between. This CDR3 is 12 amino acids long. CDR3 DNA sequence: TGTGCCTGGAGTCAGGGACCGGGCGAGCAGTACTTC. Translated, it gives CAWSQGPGEQYF.

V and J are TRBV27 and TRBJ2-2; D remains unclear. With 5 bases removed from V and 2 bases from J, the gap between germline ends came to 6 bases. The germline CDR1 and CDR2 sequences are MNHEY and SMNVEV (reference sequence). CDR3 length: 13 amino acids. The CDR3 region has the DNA TGTGCCAGCAGTAGAGGTAACACCGGGGAGCTGTTTTTT. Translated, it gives CASSRGNTGELFF.

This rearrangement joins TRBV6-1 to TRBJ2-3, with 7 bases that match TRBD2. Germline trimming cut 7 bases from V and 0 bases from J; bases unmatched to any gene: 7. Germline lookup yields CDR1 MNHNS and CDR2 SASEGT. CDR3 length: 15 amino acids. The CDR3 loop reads CASTSTGGSTDTQYF. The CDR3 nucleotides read TGTGCCAGCACATCGACGGGAGGTAGCACAGATACGCAGTATTTT.

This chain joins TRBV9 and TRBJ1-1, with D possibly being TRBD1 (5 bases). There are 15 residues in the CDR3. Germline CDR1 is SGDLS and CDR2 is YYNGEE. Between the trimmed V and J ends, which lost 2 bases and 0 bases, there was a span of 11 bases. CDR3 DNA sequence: TGTGCCAGCAGCGTGGGACCATCCATGAACACTGAAGCTTTCTTT. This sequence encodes CASSVGPSMNTEAFF. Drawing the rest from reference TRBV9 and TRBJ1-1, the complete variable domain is DSGVTQTPKHLITATGQRVTLRCSPRSGDLSVYWYQQSLDQGLQFLIQYYNGEERAKGNILERFSAQQFPDLHSELNLSSLELGDSALYFCASSVGPSMNTEAFFGQGTRLTVV.